The rows below give T cell receptor beta chains drawn from one sample of a study of molecular identifiers for immune sequencing clone quantification. TCRdb reanalysed the PCR reads using MiXCR and keeps one entry per CDR3 protein. The data show about 500,000 distinct CDR3 sequences, with about a fifth seen just once and more than 0.8% held by the top ten. Sequenced input: naive CD8+ T cells from blood, with Jurkat cell RNA spiked in. The receptor source for this set is a human donor in good health. Some libraries in this study had Jurkat cell RNA spiked in. The CDR3 runs from the conserved cysteine through the conserved F or W. D genes are given only for firm matches. Size is omitted from some rows. Given values are once, few, many or a class for expanded clones.

J | V | D | size | DNA | CDR3
TRBJ1-5 | TRBV30 | TRBD1 | many | TGTGCCTGGAGTGGGGGACAGGGGAATCAGCCCCAGCATTTT | CAWSGGQGNQPQHF
TRBJ2-3 | TRBV4-2 | . | . | TGTGCCAGCCGGGGGAGGCAAGCGTCGGATACGCAGTATTTT | CASRGRQASDTQYF
TRBJ1-6 | TRBV19 | . | few | TGTGCCAGTAGCCCCCCCGGGAATTCACCCCTCCACTTT | CASSPPGNSPLHF
TRBJ2-7 | TRBV30 | . | few | TGTGCCTGGACTCCCGGGACTCACTTATACGAGCAGTACTTC | CAWTPGTHLYEQYF
TRBJ2-1 | TRBV4-3 | . | . | TGCGCCAGCAGCCAATTGCGAGGAGCGCATGAGCAGTTCTTC | CASSQLRGAHEQFF
TRBJ2-7 | TRBV12-3/TRBV12-4 | TRBD1 | . | TGTGCCAGCAGTAAGGACAGGGTAGTAGCTCCCTCCTACGAGCAGTACTTC | CASSKDRVVAPSYEQYF
TRBJ2-5 | TRBV6-5 | . | few | TGTGCCAGCGGGAAGGGTCGCCAAGAGACCCAGTACTTC | CASGKGRQETQYF
TRBJ2-3 | TRBV6-2/TRBV6-3 | TRBD2 | many | TGTGCCAGCAGTTACTTTATTCCGGGACTAGGAGGAGATACGCAGTATTTT | CASSYFIPGLGGDTQYF
TRBJ2-5 | TRBV13 | . | . | TGTGCCAGCAGCTTATTAACCGGGCCCGAAGAGACCCAGTACTTC | CASSLLTGPEETQYF
TRBJ2-1 | TRBV28 | . | few | TGTGCCAGCAGTTTGGGTCGGTACTACAATGAGCAGTTCTTC | CASSLGRYYNEQFF
TRBJ1-1 | TRBV4-1 | . | many | TGCGCCAGCAGCCAAGAATCATACTGGGCCTTACAAATGAACACTGAAGCTTTCTTT | CASSQESYWALQMNTEAFF
TRBJ2-7 | TRBV4-1 | . | few | TGCGCCAGCAGCCAAGATAGGACGGTCCCCTACGAGCAGTACTTC | CASSQDRTVPYEQYF
TRBJ2-1 | TRBV14 | . | many | TGTGCCAGCAGCCAAACCCTAGCGCCCGGATCCTACAATGAGCAGTTCTTC | CASSQTLAPGSYNEQFF
TRBJ2-3 | TRBV9 | . | . | TGTGCCAGCAGCGTAGACCCCATTCAGTTTTCGACAGATACGCAGTATTTT | CASSVDPIQFSTDTQYF
TRBJ1-1 | TRBV6-2/TRBV6-3 | . | . | TGTGCCAGTGGGGGGCAAGCGCCTGAAGCTTTCTTT | CASGGQAPEAFF
TRBJ1-2 | TRBV3-1 | . | . | TGTGCCAGCAGCCAAGACGCCCCAGGGCAGTATGGCTACACCTTC | CASSQDAPGQYGYTF